The T cell receptor beta chain described here comes from a study of T cells in Graves' hyperthyroidism and ophthalmopathy. Study background: Staff took peripheral blood when the initial diagnosis was made, before any treatment began.

Study-wide points: Most expanded thyroid clonotypes above 0.001 also appeared in blood.

This clonotype was observed a few times. Its antigen remains unidentified. Amplified regions were TCR beta CDR3 sequences from RNA transcripts. HTBI primers were the set used in a first-round RT-PCR of the TCR CDR3. TCRdb reprocessed the multiplex PCR reads via MiXCR and lists one record per CDR3 protein. Of roughly 570,000 distinct CDR3 sequences detected, about 15% appear once; the ten largest clones hold under 8%. CDR3 size: 12 residues. Per germline, CDR1 SQVTM and CDR2 ANQGSEA. V lost 6 bases to trimming and J lost 5 bases; unmatched junction nucleotides: 7. This receptor was identified in a woman aged 30 to 39 with Graves' hyperthyroidism. V is TRBV29-1 and J is TRBJ2-7, with 7 bases aligning to TRBD1. Sample: blood. The CDR3 sequence is CSVQRGRNEQYF. Here the CDR3 DNA reads TGCAGCGTCCAAAGGGGGCGGAACGAGCAGTACTTC.